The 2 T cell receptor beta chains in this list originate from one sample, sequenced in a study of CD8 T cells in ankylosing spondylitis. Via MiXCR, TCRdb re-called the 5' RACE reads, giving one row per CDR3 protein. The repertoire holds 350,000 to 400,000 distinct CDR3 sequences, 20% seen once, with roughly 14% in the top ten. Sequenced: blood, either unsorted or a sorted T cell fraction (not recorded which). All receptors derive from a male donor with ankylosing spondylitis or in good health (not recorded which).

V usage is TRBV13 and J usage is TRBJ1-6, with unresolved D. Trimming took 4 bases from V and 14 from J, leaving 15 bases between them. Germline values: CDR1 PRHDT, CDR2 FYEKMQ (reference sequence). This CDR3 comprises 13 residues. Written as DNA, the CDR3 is TGTGCCAGCAGCTCGCCGGGCGAAGGAGCCCTCCACTTT. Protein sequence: CASSSPGEGALHF.

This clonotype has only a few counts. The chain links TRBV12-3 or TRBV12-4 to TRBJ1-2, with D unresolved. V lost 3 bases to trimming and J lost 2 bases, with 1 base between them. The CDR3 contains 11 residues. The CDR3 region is CASSLNYGYTF. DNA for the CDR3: TGTGCCAGCAGTTTGAACTATGGCTACACCTTC.